What follows is one T cell receptor beta chain and its context. The data were obtained in a study of blood T cell repertoires in COVID-19. Assay used: immunoSEQ multiplex PCR; TCRdb lists only in-frame clones, some missing. The table shows some 270,000 clones, with over 75% occurring only once. The CDR3 loop spans 15 amino acids. Between the trimmed V and J ends, which lost 4 bases and 2 bases, there was a span of 13 bases. The V gene's germline CDR1 is SGHTA and CDR2 FQGNSA. Sequencing was carried out using peripheral blood. V is TRBV7-2 and J is TRBJ2-3, with D tentatively TRBD2 (5 bases). The source of this sequence is a human donor with COVID-19, enrolled during active disease. The donor label of this sample is uncertain. This CDR3 reads CASSWQADSTDTQYF. The CDR3 bases are TGTGCCAGCAGCTGGCAAGCGGACTCCACAGATACGCAGTATTTT.